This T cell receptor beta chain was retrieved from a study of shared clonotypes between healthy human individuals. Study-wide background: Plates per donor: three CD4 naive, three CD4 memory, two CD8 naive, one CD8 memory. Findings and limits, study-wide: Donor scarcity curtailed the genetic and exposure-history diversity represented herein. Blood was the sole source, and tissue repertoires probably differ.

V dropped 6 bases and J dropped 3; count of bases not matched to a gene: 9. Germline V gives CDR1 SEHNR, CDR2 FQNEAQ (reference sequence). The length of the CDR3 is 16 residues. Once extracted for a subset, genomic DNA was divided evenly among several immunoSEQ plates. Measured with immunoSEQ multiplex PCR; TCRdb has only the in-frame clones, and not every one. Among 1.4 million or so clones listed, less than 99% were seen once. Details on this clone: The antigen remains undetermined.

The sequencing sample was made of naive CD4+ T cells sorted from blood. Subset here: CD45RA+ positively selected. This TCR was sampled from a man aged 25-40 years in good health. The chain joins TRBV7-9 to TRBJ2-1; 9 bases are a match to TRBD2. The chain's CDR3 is CASREGASGDYNEQFF. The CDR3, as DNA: TGTGCCAGCAGGGAGGGGGCTAGCGGGGACTACAATGAGCAGTTCTTC.